The 5 T cell receptor beta chains below were found in one sample sequenced in a study of blood T cell repertoires in COVID-19. The protocol was immunoSEQ multiplex PCR, while the TCRdb copy is restricted to in-frame clones and leaves out a portion. Here the sample spans approximately 410,000 clones, roughly 90% being singletons. Sequenced: peripheral blood. Receptor source: a woman aged 25 to 39 with active or convalescent COVID-19.

The chain joins TRBV15 to TRBJ2-1; TRBD1 aligns across 8 bases. V dropped 0 bases and J dropped 8; count of bases not matched to a gene: 12. This CDR3 contains 17 residues. Germline V gene lookup returns CDR1 LNHNV and CDR2 YYDKDF (reference sequence). The CDR3 nucleotides read TGTGCCACCAGCAGAGATGCAGGACAGGGCTCTTTCGATGAGCAGTTCTTC. It encodes CATSRDAGQGSFDEQFF.

V usage is TRBV27 and J usage is TRBJ1-2, with TRBD1 identical over 10 bases. The V gene's germline CDR1 is MNHEY and CDR2 SMNVEV (reference sequence). The V segment lost 6 bases and the J segment 2 bases; nucleotides outside the gene matches: 6. The CDR3 runs 15 residues. The CDR3 here is CASRKPGQGNYGYTF. In nucleotides, the CDR3 is TGTGCCAGCAGAAAACCGGGACAGGGGAACTATGGCTACACCTTC.

CDR3 residues: CASETGIDEQYF. The CDR3 nucleotides read TGTGCCAGCGAAACGGGTATCGACGAGCAGTACTTC. The V gene is TRBV2, the J gene TRBJ2-7; no clear D gene. The CDR3 is 12 amino acids. Trimming cost V 8 bases and J 5 bases, with 13 bases left between them. The germline V gene encodes CDR1 SNHLY and CDR2 FYNNEI.

V and J are TRBV15 and TRBJ1-1; 8 bases line up with TRBD1. Germline values: CDR1 LNHNV, CDR2 YYDKDF (reference sequence). J lost 2 bases, V lost 3 bases, and 8 bases had no gene match. CDR3 length equals 16 residues. As DNA, the CDR3 is TGTGCCACCAGCAGCTTCGGACAGGGTAGAAACACTGAAGCTTTCTTT. Residues: CATSSFGQGRNTEAFF.

V and J are TRBV19 and TRBJ1-2; no clear D gene. The germline V gene has CDR1 LNHDA and CDR2 SQIVND (reference sequence). V was shortened by 2 bases and J by 2 bases, with 18 bases between the two germline ends. The CDR3 is made up of 17 amino acids. This CDR3 is CASSISVEVSPNYGYTF. The CDR3 nucleotides are TGTGCCAGTAGTATAAGCGTGGAAGTTTCCCCCAACTATGGCTACACCTTC.